This T cell receptor (beta chain) was sequenced in a study of T cell responses to AZD1222 COVID-19 vaccine. Here immunoSEQ multiplex PCR was the method, and the copy in TCRdb shows in-frame clones only, minus some. The table lists 80,000 or so clones, nearly 90% of them singletons. The germline CDR1 and CDR2 sequences are KGHSH and LQKENI. With 3 bases clipped from V and 3 bases from J, the junction kept 5 bases outside the gene matches. The CDR3 length is 14 residues. The clonotype was recovered from an adult in good health. Source: peripheral blood, taken on day 0 of AZD1222 vaccination. V is TRBV18 and J is TRBJ2-7; TRBD2 agrees at 7 bases. CDR3: CASSPPAGLYEQYF. DNA of the CDR3: TGTGCCAGCTCACCCCCAGCGGGACTCTACGAGCAGTACTTC.